In this sample, the clone carrying this T cell receptor (beta chain) turned up a few times. The antigen is unknown. The entry originates in a study of T cells after yellow fever vaccination. Study-level findings and limits: Some clonotypes were seen in both the CD4 and the CD8 compartments. These made up a small share and likely arose from convergent recombination. Abundant clonotypes from the bulk population could have been carried over as contaminants into FACS-sorted repertoires. Booster samples showed a return of most primary-vaccination clones (about 96% CD4, approximately 88% CD8).

In making TCR cDNA, 5'RACE template switching added a universal primer site and UMIs to it. TCRdb itself ran the 5' RACE reads through MiXCR, one entry per CDR3 protein. The data contain hundreds of thousands of distinct CDR3 sequences, 11% of them seen just once; the ten biggest clones take up around 18%. The sequence was collected from a man younger than 35 who received the YFV17D yellow fever vaccine. The sequences come from PBMCs, collected on the day of the first yellow fever vaccination.

In DNA form, the CDR3 reads TGTGCCAGTAGAGACCTCAGACGGTACAATGAGCAGTTCTTC. This codes for CASRDLRRYNEQFF. The chain is built from TRBV19 and TRBJ2-1; no definite D call. This CDR3 is 14 amino acids long. From germline, CDR1 is LNHDA and CDR2 SQIVND (reference sequence). V lost 6 bases and J 4 bases, leaving 13 bases between the germline ends.